The 22 T cell receptor beta chains below all came from one sample that was sequenced in a study of shared clonotypes between healthy human individuals. Here immunoSEQ multiplex PCR was the method, and the copy in TCRdb shows in-frame clones only, minus some. Of more than 550,000 clones in the sample, 90% were seen once. Sequenced input: memory CD8+ T cells from PBMCs. Subset reported: CD45RO+ cells pooled with CCR7-negative TemRA cells. The receptors were gathered from a man younger than 35 in good health. Some clones in this sample may be carry-over from other donors' samples.

V gene TRBV21-1 combines with J gene TRBJ2-7; the D segment call TRBD2 is taken from the table without a DNA check. TRBV21-1 is designated a pseudogene. This CDR3 contains 17 residues. CDR3 sequence reads: CASSTRLWTSGRNEQYF. CDR3 nucleotide sequence: TGTGCCAGCAGCACAAGACTATGGACTAGCGGGAGGAACGAGCAGTACTTC.

Concerning this clone itself: At the DNA level, this CDR3 is encoded by other sequences in the same sample as well. J is TRBJ2-3 and V is TRBV7-9; D gene ambiguous. The germline CDR1 and CDR2 sequences are SEHNR and FQNEAQ (reference sequence). Trimming stripped 1 base from V and 3 bases from J, with 8 bases between. The CDR3 spans 14 residues. This CDR3 reads CASSLESRTDTQYF. DNA for the CDR3: TGTGCCAGCAGCTTAGAGTCCCGGACAGATACGCAGTATTTT.

Comment on this clone: The sample contains more than one DNA sequence encoding this CDR3. The gene calls are TRBV9 and TRBJ1-5; D is undetermined. V was trimmed by 2 bases and J by 4 bases, leaving 7 bases between them. Looked up from germline, CDR1 is SGDLS and CDR2 is YYNGEE. This CDR3 is 13 amino acids long. In DNA form, the CDR3 reads TGTGCCAGCAGCGTCGGCAATAATCAGCCCCAGCATTTT. Translating it yields CASSVGNNQPQHF. The whole variable domain, remainder taken from reference TRBV9 and TRBJ1-5, is DSGVTQTPKHLITATGQRVTLRCSPRSGDLSVYWYQQSLDQGLQFLIQYYNGEERAKGNILERFSAQQFPDLHSELNLSSLELGDSALYFCASSVGNNQPQHFGDGTRLSIL.

This chain uses TRBV10-2 with TRBJ2-7, with TRBD2 matching over 12 bases. The CDR3 runs to 16 residues. Germline lookup yields CDR1 WSHSY and CDR2 SAAADI. V was pared by 10 bases and J by 4 bases, with 14 bases of the junction left unmatched. The CDR3 DNA follows: TGCGCCAACGTTCCTACTAGCGGGAGGCGCGCGTACGAGCAGTACTTC. Translating it yields CANVPTSGRRAYEQYF.

The chain has TRBV19 and TRBJ2-2, with D tentatively TRBD2 (5 bases). CDR3 length equals 17 residues. Germline V gives CDR1 LNHDA, CDR2 SQIVND (reference sequence). Trimming took 10 bases from V and 4 from J, leaving 25 bases between them. This chain's CDR3 is CATTPAQLGLLTGELFF. The CDR3, as DNA: TGTGCCACCACCCCCGCCCAACTAGGACTCCTCACCGGGGAGCTGTTTTTT.

The V gene is TRBV30, the J gene TRBJ2-7; D not certain. V lost 0 bases and J 6 bases, leaving 6 bases between the germline ends. This CDR3 comprises 11 residues. Germline CDR1 reads GTSNPN; CDR2 reads SVGIG (reference sequence). The CDR3 here is CAWSVPGEQYF. CDR3 sequence (DNA): TGTGCCTGGAGTGTTCCGGGCGAGCAGTACTTC.

The chain has TRBV29-1 and TRBJ1-2; D may be TRBD1 (5 bases). The V gene's germline CDR1 is SQVTM and CDR2 ANQGSEA. V was shortened by 5 bases and J by 3 bases, with 7 bases between the two germline ends. The length of the CDR3 is 11 residues. The chain's CDR3 is CSVRDYYGYTF. The CDR3 DNA reads TGCAGCGTTCGGGACTACTATGGCTACACCTTC.

This clone was recorded only once. The chain links TRBV19 to TRBJ2-5; no definite D call. V was shortened by 5 bases and J by 5 bases, with 15 bases between the two germline ends. CDR3 length: 14 residues. CDR1 is LNHDA, CDR2 SQIVND, per germline (reference sequence). The CDR3 loop is CASSPLAEAETQYF. The CDR3 region has the DNA TGTGCCAGTAGTCCCCTGGCTGAGGCTGAGACCCAGTACTTC.

The gene calls are TRBV9 and TRBJ1-1; D perhaps matches TRBD1 (5 bases). The length of the CDR3 is 15 residues. The V gene's germline CDR1 is SGDLS and CDR2 YYNGEE. Trimming stripped 0 bases from V and 1 base from J, with 10 bases between. The CDR3 bases are TGTGCCAGCAGCGTAGCAAGGGGTACGAACACTGAAGCTTTCTTT. It codes for CASSVARGTNTEAFF. Filled out from reference TRBV9 and TRBJ1-1, the complete variable domain reads DSGVTQTPKHLITATGQRVTLRCSPRSGDLSVYWYQQSLDQGLQFLIQYYNGEERAKGNILERFSAQQFPDLHSELNLSSLELGDSALYFCASSVARGTNTEAFFGQGTRLTVV.

The chain is built from TRBV7-3 and TRBJ2-7; possibly TRBD1 or TRBD2 for D (5 bases each). Germline values: CDR1 SGHTA, CDR2 FQGTGA. The CDR3 is 13 residues long. Trimming pared 1 base from V and 5 bases from J, leaving 9 bases between. The CDR3, as DNA: TGTGCCAGCAGCTTAATAGGGGACCACGAGCAGTACTTC. Translating gives CASSLIGDHEQYF. The complete variable domain, with remaining parts taken from reference TRBV7-3 and TRBJ2-7, reads GAGVSQTPSNKVTEKGKYVELRCDPISGHTALYWYRQSLGQGPEFLIYFQGTGAADDSGLPNDRFFAVRPEGSVSTLKIQRTERGDSAVYLCASSLIGDHEQYFGPGTRLTVT.

The chain employs TRBV7-7 and TRBJ2-2; 8 bases are shared with TRBD2. Trimming took 4 bases from V and 1 from J; bases not matched to a gene: 5. Germline V gene data show CDR1 as SSHAT and CDR2 as FNYEAQ (reference sequence). CDR3 length equals 16 residues. CDR3 nucleotides: TGTGCCAGCAGCTCCGACCGGGGGGGGAACACCGGGGAGCTGTTTTTT. Translating gives CASSSDRGGNTGELFF.

The V and J genes are TRBV5-6 and TRBJ2-7; 10 bases fit TRBD2. Germline-derived CDR1 and CDR2 are SGHDT and YYEEEE. This CDR3 is built from 16 residues. After removal of 0 bases from V and 1 base from J, the junction contained 4 bases not matched to a gene. The CDR3 region is CASSLGLAGKSYEQYF. The CDR3 bases are TGTGCCAGCAGCTTGGGACTAGCGGGCAAATCCTACGAGCAGTACTTC.

The chain has TRBV7-9 and TRBJ1-1; no reliable D call. The CDR3 consists of 12 residues. V was shortened by 1 base and J by 7 bases, with 7 bases between the two germline ends. Germline values: CDR1 SEHNR, CDR2 FQNEAQ (reference sequence). The CDR3 DNA reads TGTGCCAGCAGCTTAGACGGGGATGAAGCTTTCTTT. It yields the protein CASSLDGDEAFF.

The chain recombines TRBV6-1 with TRBJ1-4, with D unclear. The CDR3 extends over 15 amino acids. V dropped 4 bases and J dropped 4 bases, with 13 bases sitting between them. Germline V lookup: CDR1 MNHNS, CDR2 SASEGT. The CDR3 DNA reads as TGTGCCAGCAGTGTAATTCTGGGGTTTAATGAAAAACTGTTTTTT. It yields the protein CASSVILGFNEKLFF.

The chain joins TRBV13 to TRBJ2-5; weak D call: TRBD2 (6 bases). The length of the CDR3 is 17 residues. Per germline, CDR1 PRHDT and CDR2 FYEKMQ (reference sequence). Trimming removed 5 bases from V and 2 bases from J, with 21 bases in between. CDR3 sequence reads: CASSPQRGDSNQETQYF. CDR3 DNA sequence: TGTGCCAGCAGCCCCCAGAGAGGGGACTCAAATCAAGAGACCCAGTACTTC.

The sample holds a few counts of this clone. V and J are TRBV27 and TRBJ1-5, with D maybe TRBD1 (6 bases). CDR3 length equals 14 residues. The V and J ends lost 3 bases and 5 bases respectively, with 11 bases between them. CDR1 is MNHEY, CDR2 SMNVEV, per germline (reference sequence). The CDR3 region is CASSFWGADQPQHF. CDR3 bases: TGTGCCAGCAGTTTCTGGGGGGCTGATCAGCCCCAGCATTTT.

The chain is built from TRBV7-3 and TRBJ2-1; 8 bases agree with TRBD2. Trimming cost V 5 bases and J 6 bases; bases outside gene matches: 6. This CDR3 has 14 residues. Germline V CDR1 and CDR2: SGHTA, FQGTGA. For the CDR3, the DNA is TGTGCCAGCAGCCCCTATCGGGGGGGCAATGAGCAGTTCTTC. Its protein is CASSPYRGGNEQFF.

The CDR3 protein is CASSLDLTELSTDTQYF. The CDR3 region has the DNA TGTGCCAGCAGCTTAGATCTGACAGAACTGAGCACAGATACGCAGTATTTT. This chain joins TRBV11-2 and TRBJ2-3, with a possible D match to TRBD1 (5 bases). This CDR3 is 17 amino acids long. CDR1 is SGHAT and CDR2 is FQNNGV in the germline V gene. Trimming took 0 bases from V and 0 from J, leaving 13 bases between them.

This chain links TRBV27 with TRBJ2-1; weak D call: TRBD2 (6 bases). Trimming cost V 5 bases and J 8 bases, with 16 bases left between them. This CDR3 has 14 residues. From germline, CDR1 is MNHEY and CDR2 SMNVEV (reference sequence). In DNA, the CDR3 is TGTGCCAGCAGTGTCCTAGCGAAGGGTCATGAGCAGTTCTTC. This translates into CASSVLAKGHEQFF.

The rearrangement uses TRBV19 and TRBJ1-5, with no clear D. The germline V gene has CDR1 LNHDA and CDR2 SQIVND (reference sequence). V was cut by 4 bases and J by 1 base, with 14 bases left in between. The CDR3 is 16 residues long. CDR3 DNA sequence: TGTGCCAGTAGTAGCGGATTCATGGGGAGCAATCAGCCCCAGCATTTT. Its protein product is CASSSGFMGSNQPQHF.

The sample holds one count of this clone. This chain connects TRBV7-3 to TRBJ2-1; D might be TRBD2 (5 bases). CDR3 length: 12 residues. V lost 4 bases and J 7 bases, leaving 8 bases between the germline ends. The germline CDR1 and CDR2 sequences are SGHTA and FQGTGA. CDR3 residues: CASSSSGNEQFF. DNA of the CDR3: TGTGCCAGCAGCTCCTCGGGAAATGAGCAGTTCTTC.

The genes are TRBV9 and TRBJ2-1; 7 bases align to TRBD2. The CDR3 extends over 14 amino acids. J gave up 7 bases and V 0 bases, and 4 bases lay outside the gene matches. Germline CDR1 and CDR2: SGDLS and YYNGEE. CDR3 loop: CASSVGTSINEQFF. CDR3 sequence (DNA): TGTGCCAGCAGCGTAGGGACTAGTATTAATGAGCAGTTCTTC. Supplemented by reference TRBV9 and TRBJ2-1, the full variable domain reads DSGVTQTPKHLITATGQRVTLRCSPRSGDLSVYWYQQSLDQGLQFLIQYYNGEERAKGNILERFSAQQFPDLHSELNLSSLELGDSALYFCASSVGTSINEQFFGPGTRLTVL.